The clone carrying this T cell receptor beta chain showed up just a few times. Antigen: not known. This sample is part of a study of cytomegalovirus exposure and HLA in healthy donors. About the research overall: Researchers found that about 82% of 398 genotyped donors fell within the Caucasian-associated ancestry cluster.

Broader study findings: The HLA-A and HLA-B alleles of most subjects were reportedly predicted accurately from TCR beta sequences.

J gave up 7 bases and V 2 bases, and 3 bases lay outside the gene matches. Germline lookup yields CDR1 MGHRA and CDR2 YSYEKL. The CDR3 contains 14 residues. 60 Vbeta and 13 Jbeta primers were used in PCR. TCRdb's copy holds only in-frame clones and misses some; the assay was immunoSEQ multiplex PCR. The sample shows fewer than 200,000 clones, roughly 73% of them seen only once. This chain connects TRBV4-1 to TRBJ1-5, with 9 positions matching TRBD1. This receptor was taken from a woman in her thirties in good health and CMV-seronegative. Sequenced material: PBMCs. CDR3 bases: TGCGCCAGCAGCCAACGACAGGGGGGACAGCCCCAGCATTTT. Amino acids: CASSQRQGGQPQHF.